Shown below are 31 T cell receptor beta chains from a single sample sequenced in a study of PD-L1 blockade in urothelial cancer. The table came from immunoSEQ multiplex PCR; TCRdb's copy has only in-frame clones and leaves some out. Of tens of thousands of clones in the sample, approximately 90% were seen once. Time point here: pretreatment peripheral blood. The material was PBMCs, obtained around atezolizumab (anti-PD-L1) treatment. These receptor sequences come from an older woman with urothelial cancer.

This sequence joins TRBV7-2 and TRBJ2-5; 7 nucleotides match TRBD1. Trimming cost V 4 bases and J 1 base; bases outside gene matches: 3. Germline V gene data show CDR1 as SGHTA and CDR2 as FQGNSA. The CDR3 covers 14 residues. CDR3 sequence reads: CASSSTGPQETQYF. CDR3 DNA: TGTGCCAGCAGCTCGACAGGGCCCCAAGAGACCCAGTACTTC.

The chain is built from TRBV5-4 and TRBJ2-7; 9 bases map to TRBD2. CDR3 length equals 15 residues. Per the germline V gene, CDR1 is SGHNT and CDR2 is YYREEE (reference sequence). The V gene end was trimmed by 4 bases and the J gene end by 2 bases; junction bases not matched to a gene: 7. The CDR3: CASSPRSGGPYEQYF. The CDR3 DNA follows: TGTGCCAGCAGCCCTCGGAGCGGGGGGCCCTACGAGCAGTACTTC. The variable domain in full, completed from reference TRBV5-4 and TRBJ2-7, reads ETGVTQSPTHLIKTRGQQVTLRCSSQSGHNTVSWYQQALGQGPQFIFQYYREEENGRGNFPPRFSGLQFPNYSSELNVNALELDDSALYLCASSPRSGGPYEQYFGPGTRLTVT.

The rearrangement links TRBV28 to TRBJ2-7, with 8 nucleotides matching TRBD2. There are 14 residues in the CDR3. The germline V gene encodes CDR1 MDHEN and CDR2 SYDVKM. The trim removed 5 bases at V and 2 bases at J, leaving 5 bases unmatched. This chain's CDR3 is CASSAPGLAYEQYF. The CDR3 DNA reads TGTGCCAGCAGTGCACCGGGACTAGCCTACGAGCAGTACTTC.

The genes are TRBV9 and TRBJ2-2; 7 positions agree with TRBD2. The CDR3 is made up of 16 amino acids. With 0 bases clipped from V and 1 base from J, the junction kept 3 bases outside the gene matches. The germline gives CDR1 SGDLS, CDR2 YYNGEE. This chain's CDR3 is CASSVGGGRNTGELFF. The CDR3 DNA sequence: TGTGCCAGCAGCGTAGGGGGGGGACGGAACACCGGGGAGCTGTTTTTT. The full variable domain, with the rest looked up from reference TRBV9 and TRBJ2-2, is DSGVTQTPKHLITATGQRVTLRCSPRSGDLSVYWYQQSLDQGLQFLIQYYNGEERAKGNILERFSAQQFPDLHSELNLSSLELGDSALYFCASSVGGGRNTGELFFGEGSRLTVL.

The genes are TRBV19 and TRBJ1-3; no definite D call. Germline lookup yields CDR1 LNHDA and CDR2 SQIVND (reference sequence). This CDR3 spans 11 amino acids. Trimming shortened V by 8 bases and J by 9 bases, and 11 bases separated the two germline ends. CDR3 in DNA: TGTGCCAGTCAGCTTGGGAGCACCATATATTTT. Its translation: CASQLGSTIYF. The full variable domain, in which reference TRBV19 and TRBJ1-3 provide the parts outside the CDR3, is DGGITQSPKYLFRKEGQNVTLSCEQNLNHDAMYWYRQDPGQGLRLIYYSQIVNDFQKGDIAEGYSVSREKKESFPLTVTSAQKNPTAFYLCASQLGSTIYFGEGSWLTVV.

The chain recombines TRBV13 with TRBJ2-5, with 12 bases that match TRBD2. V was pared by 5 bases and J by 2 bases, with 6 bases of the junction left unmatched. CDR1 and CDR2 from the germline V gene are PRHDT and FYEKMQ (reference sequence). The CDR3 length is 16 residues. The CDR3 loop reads CASSDRLAGEQETQYF. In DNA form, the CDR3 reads TGTGCCAGCAGCGACCGACTAGCGGGAGAACAAGAGACCCAGTACTTC.

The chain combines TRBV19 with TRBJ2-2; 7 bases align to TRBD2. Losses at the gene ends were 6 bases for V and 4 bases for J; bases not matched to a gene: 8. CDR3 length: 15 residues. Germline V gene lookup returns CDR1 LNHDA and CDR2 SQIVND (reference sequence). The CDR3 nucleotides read TGTGCCAGTAGGGTGGGGGGGACGGGCACCGGGGAGCTGTTTTTT. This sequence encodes CASRVGGTGTGELFF.

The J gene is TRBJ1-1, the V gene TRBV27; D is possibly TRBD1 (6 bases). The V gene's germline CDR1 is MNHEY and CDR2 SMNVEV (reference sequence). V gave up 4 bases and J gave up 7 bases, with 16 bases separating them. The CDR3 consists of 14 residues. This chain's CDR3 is CASSSARQADEAFF. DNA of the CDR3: TGTGCCAGCAGTTCCGCTCGACAGGCGGATGAAGCTTTCTTT.

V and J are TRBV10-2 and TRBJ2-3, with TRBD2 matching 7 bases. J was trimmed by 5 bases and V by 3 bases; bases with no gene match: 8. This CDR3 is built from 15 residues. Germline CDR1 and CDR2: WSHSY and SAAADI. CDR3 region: CASSDPAGEEDTQYF. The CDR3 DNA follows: TGCGCCAGCAGTGATCCGGCGGGAGAGGAAGATACGCAGTATTTT.

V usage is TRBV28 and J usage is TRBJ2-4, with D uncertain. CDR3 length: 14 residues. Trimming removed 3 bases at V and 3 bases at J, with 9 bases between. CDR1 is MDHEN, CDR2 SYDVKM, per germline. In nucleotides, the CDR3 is TGTGCCAGCAGTTTTGGGCGTGGCAAAAACATTCAGTACTTC. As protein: CASSFGRGKNIQYF.

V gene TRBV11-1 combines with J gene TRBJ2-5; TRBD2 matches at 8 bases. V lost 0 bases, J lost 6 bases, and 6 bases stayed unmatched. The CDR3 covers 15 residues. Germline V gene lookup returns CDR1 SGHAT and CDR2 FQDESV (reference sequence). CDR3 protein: CASSLAGGGLKTQYF. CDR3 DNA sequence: TGTGCCAGCAGCTTAGCCGGCGGGGGGTTGAAGACCCAGTACTTC.

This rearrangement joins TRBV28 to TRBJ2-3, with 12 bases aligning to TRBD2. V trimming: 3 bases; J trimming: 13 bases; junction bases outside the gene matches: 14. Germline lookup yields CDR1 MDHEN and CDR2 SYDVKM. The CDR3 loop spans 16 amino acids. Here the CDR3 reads CASSFWETSGSPEEYF. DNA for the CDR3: TGTGCCAGCAGTTTCTGGGAGACTAGCGGGAGCCCCGAGGAGTATTTT.

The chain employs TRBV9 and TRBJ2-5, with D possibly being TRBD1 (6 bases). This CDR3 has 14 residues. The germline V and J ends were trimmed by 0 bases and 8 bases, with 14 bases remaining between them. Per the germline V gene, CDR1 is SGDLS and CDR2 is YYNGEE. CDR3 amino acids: CASSVGVGGETQYF. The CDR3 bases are TGTGCCAGCAGCGTAGGGGTAGGGGGAGAAACCCAGTACTTC.

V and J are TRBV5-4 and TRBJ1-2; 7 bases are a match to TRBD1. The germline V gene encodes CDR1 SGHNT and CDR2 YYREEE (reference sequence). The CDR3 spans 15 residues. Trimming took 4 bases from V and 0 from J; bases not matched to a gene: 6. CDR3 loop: CASSLGTDTNYGYTF. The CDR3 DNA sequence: TGTGCCAGCAGCCTAGGGACAGATACTAACTATGGCTACACCTTC.

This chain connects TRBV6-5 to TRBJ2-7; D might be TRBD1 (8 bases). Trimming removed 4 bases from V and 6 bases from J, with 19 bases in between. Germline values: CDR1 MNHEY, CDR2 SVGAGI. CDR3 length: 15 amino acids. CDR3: CASSFQLQGGSEQYF. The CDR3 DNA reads TGTGCCAGCAGTTTCCAACTACAGGGGGGGTCCGAGCAGTACTTC.

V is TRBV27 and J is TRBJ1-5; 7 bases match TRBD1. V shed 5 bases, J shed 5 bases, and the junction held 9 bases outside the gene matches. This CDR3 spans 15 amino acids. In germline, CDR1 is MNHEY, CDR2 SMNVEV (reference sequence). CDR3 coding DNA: TGTGCCAGCAGTAACTACCGGGACAGTTATCAGCCCCAGCATTTT. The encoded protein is CASSNYRDSYQPQHF.

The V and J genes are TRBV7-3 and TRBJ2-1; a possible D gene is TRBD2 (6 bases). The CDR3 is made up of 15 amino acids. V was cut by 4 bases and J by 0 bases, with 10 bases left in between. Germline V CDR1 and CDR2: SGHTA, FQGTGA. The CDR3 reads CASSSRGGSYNEQFF. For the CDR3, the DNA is TGTGCCAGCAGCTCCCGGGGAGGCTCCTACAATGAGCAGTTCTTC.

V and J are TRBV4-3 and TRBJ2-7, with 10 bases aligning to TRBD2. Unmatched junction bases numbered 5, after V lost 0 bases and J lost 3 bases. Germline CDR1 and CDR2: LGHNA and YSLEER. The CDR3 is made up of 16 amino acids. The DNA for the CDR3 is TGCGCCAGCAGCCAAGATACGGCTAGCGGGGGCTACGAGCAGTACTTC. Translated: CASSQDTASGGYEQYF.

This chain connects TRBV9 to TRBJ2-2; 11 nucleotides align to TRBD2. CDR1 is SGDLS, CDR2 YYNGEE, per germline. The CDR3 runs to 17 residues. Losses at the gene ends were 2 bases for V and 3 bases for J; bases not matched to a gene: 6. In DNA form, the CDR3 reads TGTGCCAGCAGCGTTAGCGGGGGGGCGGCGGACACCGGGGAGCTGTTTTTT. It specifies CASSVSGGAADTGELFF.

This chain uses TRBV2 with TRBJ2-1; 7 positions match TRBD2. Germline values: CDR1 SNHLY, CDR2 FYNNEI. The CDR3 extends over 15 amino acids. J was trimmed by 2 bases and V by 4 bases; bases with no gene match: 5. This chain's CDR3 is CASSGAGVAYNEQFF. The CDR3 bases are TGTGCCAGCAGTGGGGCGGGGGTGGCCTACAATGAGCAGTTCTTC.

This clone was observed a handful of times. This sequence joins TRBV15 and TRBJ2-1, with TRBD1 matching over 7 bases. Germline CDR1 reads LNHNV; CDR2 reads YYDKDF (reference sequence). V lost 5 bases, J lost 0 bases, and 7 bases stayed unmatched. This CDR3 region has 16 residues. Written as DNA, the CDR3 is TGTGCCACCAGCGGGGCGGACAGGAGCTCCTACAATGAGCAGTTCTTC. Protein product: CATSGADRSSYNEQFF.

The CDR3 here is CASSLPNRADTQYF. CDR3 DNA sequence: TGCGCCAGCAGCTTGCCGAACAGGGCAGATACGCAGTATTTT. The chain combines TRBV5-1 with TRBJ2-3; the D gene is possibly TRBD1 (6 bases). From germline, CDR1 is SGHRS and CDR2 YFSETQ. V was clipped by 1 base and J by 4 bases, with 10 bases between them. The CDR3 consists of 14 residues. Full variable domain (remainder filled in from reference TRBV5-1 and TRBJ2-3): KAGVTQTPRYLIKTRGQQVTLSCSPISGHRSVSWYQQTPGQGLQFLFEYFSETQRNKGNFPGRFSGRQFSNSRSEMNVSTLELGDSALYLCASSLPNRADTQYFGPGTRLTVL.

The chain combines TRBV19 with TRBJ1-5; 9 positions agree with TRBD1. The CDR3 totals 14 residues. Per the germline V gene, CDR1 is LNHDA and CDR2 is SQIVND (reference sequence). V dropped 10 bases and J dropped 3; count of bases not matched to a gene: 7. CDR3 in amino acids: CATWRTGDNQPQHF. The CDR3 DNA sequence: TGTGCCACCTGGAGGACAGGGGACAATCAGCCCCAGCATTTT.

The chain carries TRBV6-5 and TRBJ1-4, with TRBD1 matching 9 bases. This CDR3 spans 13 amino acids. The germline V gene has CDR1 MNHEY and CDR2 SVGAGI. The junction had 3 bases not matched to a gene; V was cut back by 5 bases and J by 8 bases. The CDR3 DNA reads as TGTGCCAGCAGTCGGACAGGGGTGGAAAAACTGTTTTTT. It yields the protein CASSRTGVEKLFF.

The CDR3 region has the DNA TGTGCCAGCTCTGCGAGGGTGGGTATCACTGAAGCTTTCTTT. Translation gives CASSARVGITEAFF. The chain employs TRBV18 and TRBJ1-1; D gene uncertain. V was cut by 6 bases and J by 4 bases, with 15 bases left in between. CDR1 and CDR2 (germline): KGHSH, LQKENI. The CDR3 sequence is 14 residues long.

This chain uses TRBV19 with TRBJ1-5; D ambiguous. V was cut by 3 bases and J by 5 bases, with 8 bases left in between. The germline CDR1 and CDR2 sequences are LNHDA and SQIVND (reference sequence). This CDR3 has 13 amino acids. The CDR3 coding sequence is TGTGCCAGTAGTATCTCGGCGGATCAGCCCCAGCATTTT. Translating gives CASSISADQPQHF.

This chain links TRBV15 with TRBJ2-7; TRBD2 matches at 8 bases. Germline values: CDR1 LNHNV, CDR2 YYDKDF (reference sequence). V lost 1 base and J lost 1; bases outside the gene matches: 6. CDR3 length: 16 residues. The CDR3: CATSRGSSGMSYEQYF. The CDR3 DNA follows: TGTGCCACCAGCAGAGGTAGTAGCGGGATGTCCTACGAGCAGTACTTC.

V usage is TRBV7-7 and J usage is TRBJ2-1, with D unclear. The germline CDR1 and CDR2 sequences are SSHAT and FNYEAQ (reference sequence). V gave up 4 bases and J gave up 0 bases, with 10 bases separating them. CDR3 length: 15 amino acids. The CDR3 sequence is CASSSTFSSYNEQFF. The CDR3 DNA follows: TGTGCCAGCAGCTCGACTTTTAGCTCCTACAATGAGCAGTTCTTC.

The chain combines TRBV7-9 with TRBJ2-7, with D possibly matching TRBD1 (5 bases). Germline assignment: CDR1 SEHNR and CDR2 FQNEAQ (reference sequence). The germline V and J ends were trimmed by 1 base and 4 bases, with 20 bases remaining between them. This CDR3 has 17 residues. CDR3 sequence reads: CASSLEVRVGLNYEQYF. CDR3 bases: TGTGCCAGCAGCTTAGAGGTCAGGGTCGGGCTAAATTACGAGCAGTACTTC.

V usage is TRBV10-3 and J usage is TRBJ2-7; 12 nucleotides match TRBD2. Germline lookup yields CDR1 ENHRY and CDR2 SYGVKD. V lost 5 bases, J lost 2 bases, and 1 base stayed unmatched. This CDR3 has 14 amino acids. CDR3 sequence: CAISTSGGTYEQYF. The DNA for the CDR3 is TGTGCCATCAGTACTAGCGGGGGGACCTACGAGCAGTACTTC.

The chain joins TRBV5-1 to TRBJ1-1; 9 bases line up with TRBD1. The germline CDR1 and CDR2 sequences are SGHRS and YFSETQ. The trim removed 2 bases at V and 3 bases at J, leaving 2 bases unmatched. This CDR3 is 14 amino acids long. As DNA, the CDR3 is TGCGCCAGCAGCTTACGGACAGGGGACACTGAAGCTTTCTTT. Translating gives CASSLRTGDTEAFF.